This entry describes one T cell receptor beta chain. Its antigen is not identified. The entry originates in a study of cytomegalovirus exposure and HLA in healthy donors. Study-wide findings and caveats: Evidence from a later analysis indicated that most CMV-associated TCR beta chains looked HLA-restricted. More than 150 TCR beta chains were listed as cytomegalovirus-associated.

Primers included in the PCR were 60 Vbeta and 13 Jbeta primers. Clones were sequenced by immunoSEQ multiplex PCR, and TCRdb holds only the in-frame ones, with some missing. The data show 95,000 to 150,000 clones, about 80% seen once. This cohort consisted of healthy bone marrow donors. Germline V gene sequence: CDR1 SGDLS, CDR2 YYNGEE. The CDR3 runs to 16 residues. The V end lost 3 bases, the J end lost 3 bases, and 17 bases lay between the germline ends. This clonotype was sampled from a man between 35 and 55 years old in good health and CMV-seronegative. The sample taken for sequencing was PBMCs. V is TRBV9 and J is TRBJ2-3; TRBD1 might be the D (6 bases). The CDR3 region has the DNA TGTGCCAGCAGCGGACTGGGGCAGGGGATAACAGATACGCAGTATTTT. Amino acids: CASSGLGQGITDTQYF.